This T cell receptor (beta chain) was sequenced during a study of T cell repertoires in cytomegalovirus infection. Study details: CMV infection together with matching HLA type was indicated by public TCR beta signatures.

The CDR3 consists of 15 residues. Germline CDR1 reads SGHTA; CDR2 reads FQGNSA. V shed 5 bases and J 8 bases; nucleotides not matched to a gene: 13. TCRdb analysed the reads with MiXCR anew, one entry per CDR3 protein. The sample includes 200,000 to 300,000 distinct CDR3 sequences, roughly an eighth of them seen just once. Many counts were recorded for this clonotype. The sequence was collected from a human donor in good health (CMV status not recorded). Some clones in this sample may be carry-over from other donors' samples. The sequenced sample consisted of PBMCs. V is TRBV7-2 and J is TRBJ1-2; 8 bases map to TRBD1. CDR3 protein: CASSLDRVSVGGYTF. The CDR3 DNA sequence: TGTGCCAGCAGCCTGGACAGGGTGTCAGTCGGCGGCTACACCTTC.